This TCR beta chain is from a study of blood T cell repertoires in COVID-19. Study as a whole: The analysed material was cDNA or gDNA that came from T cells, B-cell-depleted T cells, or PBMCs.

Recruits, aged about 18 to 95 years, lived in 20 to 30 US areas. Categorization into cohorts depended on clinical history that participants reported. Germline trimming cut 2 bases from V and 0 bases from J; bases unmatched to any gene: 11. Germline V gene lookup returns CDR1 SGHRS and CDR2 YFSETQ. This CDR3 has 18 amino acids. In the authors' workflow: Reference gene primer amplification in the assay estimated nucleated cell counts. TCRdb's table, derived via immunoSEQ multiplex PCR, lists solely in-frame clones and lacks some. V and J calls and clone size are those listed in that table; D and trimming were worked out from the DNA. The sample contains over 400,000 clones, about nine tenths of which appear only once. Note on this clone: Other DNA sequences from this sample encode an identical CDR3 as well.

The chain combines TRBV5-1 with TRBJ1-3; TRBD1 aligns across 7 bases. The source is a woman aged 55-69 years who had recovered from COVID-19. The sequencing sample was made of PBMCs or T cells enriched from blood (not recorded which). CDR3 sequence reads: CASSLTGTDLSSGNTIYF. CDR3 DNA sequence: TGCGCCAGCAGCTTAACCGGGACAGACCTTAGCTCTGGAAACACCATATATTTT. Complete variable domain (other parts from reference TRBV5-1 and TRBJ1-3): KAGVTQTPRYLIKTRGQQVTLSCSPISGHRSVSWYQQTPGQGLQFLFEYFSETQRNKGNFPGRFSGRQFSNSRSEMNVSTLELGDSALYLCASSLTGTDLSSGNTIYFGEGSWLTVV.